This T cell receptor (beta chain) comes out of a study of shared clonotypes between healthy human individuals. Study overall: The composition of the donors was a couple of women and a few men aged 18 to 49. Study conclusions and caveats: Generation of non-shared clonotypes was less probable than generation of clonotypes shared by all four donors. In general, naive subsets displayed greater estimated richness than memory subsets did.

Trimming shortened V by 5 bases and J by 5 bases, and 12 bases separated the two germline ends. CDR3 size: 13 residues. Germline V gene lookup returns CDR1 SEHNR and CDR2 FQNEAQ (reference sequence). CD8 cells regarded as naive lacked CD45RO, were positively chosen for CCR7, and omitted terminally differentiated effector memory CD45RA+ cells. Splitting of each subset's genomic DNA was done evenly across several immunoSEQ plates. The table came from immunoSEQ multiplex PCR; TCRdb's copy has only in-frame clones and leaves some out. The data hold 1.5 million to 2.5 million clones, with about 95% observed a single time. To note about this clone: The antigen is undetermined.

The J gene is TRBJ1-2, the V gene TRBV7-9; possible D gene TRBD1, 5 bases. This sequence was found in a young man in good health. Sequencing used naive CD8+ T cells sorted from blood. The CDR3, as DNA: TGTGCCAGCAGCCGGGACGGGCTTTATGGCTACACCTTC. It codes for CASSRDGLYGYTF. Based on the CDR3 plus reference TRBV7-9 and TRBJ1-2, the full variable domain is DTGVSQNPRHKITKRGQNVTFRCDPISEHNRLYWYRQTLGQGPEFLTYFQNEAQLEKSRLLSDRFSAERPKGSFSTLEIQRTEQGDSAMYLCASSRDGLYGYTFGSGTRLTVV.